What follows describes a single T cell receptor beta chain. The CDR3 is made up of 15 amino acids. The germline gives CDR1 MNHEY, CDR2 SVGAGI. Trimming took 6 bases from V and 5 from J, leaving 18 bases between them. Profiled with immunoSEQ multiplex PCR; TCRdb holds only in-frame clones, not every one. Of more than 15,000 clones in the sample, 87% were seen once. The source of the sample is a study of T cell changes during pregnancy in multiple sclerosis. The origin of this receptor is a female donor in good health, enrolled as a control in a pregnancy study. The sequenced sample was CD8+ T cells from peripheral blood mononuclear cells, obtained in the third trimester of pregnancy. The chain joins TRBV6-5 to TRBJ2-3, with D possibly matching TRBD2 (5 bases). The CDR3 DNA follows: TGTGCCAGCAGCTCCTATGAGGGAGAGAAAGATACGCAGTATTTT. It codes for CASSSYEGEKDTQYF.